Following are 3 T cell receptor beta chains from one sample sequenced in a study of cytomegalovirus exposure and HLA in healthy donors. The study ran its PCR with 60 Vbeta and 13 Jbeta primers. Profiling relied on immunoSEQ multiplex PCR, and the TCRdb table lists in-frame clones only, not all of them. The table lists roughly 100,000 clones, approximately 82% of them singletons. The sequenced sample consisted of PBMCs. Receptors originate from a man in his forties or fifties in good health and CMV-seronegative.

The gene calls are TRBV10-3 and TRBJ1-2, with 9 bases lining up with TRBD1. The CDR3 contains 15 residues. Germline V lookup: CDR1 ENHRY, CDR2 SYGVKD. Unmatched junction bases numbered 14, after V lost 11 bases and J lost 4 bases. This CDR3 reads CAASDRGLIGYGYTF. The DNA for the CDR3 is TGTGCCGCCTCGGACAGGGGATTGATCGGCTATGGCTACACCTTC.

This clone was picked up one time. The V gene is TRBV6-1, the J gene TRBJ1-2; TRBD1 matches at 8 bases. V was pared by 7 bases and J by 5 bases, with 9 bases of the junction left unmatched. The CDR3 runs to 14 residues. From germline, CDR1 is MNHNS and CDR2 SASEGT. The CDR3 loop reads CASTMTGVHYGYTF. The CDR3 DNA follows: TGTGCCAGCACTATGACAGGGGTTCATTATGGCTACACCTTC.

This clone was observed a handful of times. The V call is TRBV11-2, the J call TRBJ1-1; the match to TRBD1 covers 9 bases. This CDR3 is 16 amino acids long. Per the germline V gene, CDR1 is SGHAT and CDR2 is FQNNGV. Trimming cost V 0 bases and J 12 bases; bases outside gene matches: 14. The CDR3 DNA sequence: TGTGCCAGCAGCTTAGATAGGACAGGGGTGATGGGGGGACCTTTCTTT. It is translated as CASSLDRTGVMGGPFF.